Following are 22 T cell receptor beta chains from one sample sequenced in a study of T-cell reconstitution after alpha-beta-depleted transplantation in children. Unique molecular identifiers were built into the TCRbeta library. TCRdb processed the PCR reads anew with MiXCR; each CDR3 protein has one entry. The data contain about 540,000 distinct CDR3 sequences, approximately 20% of them seen just once; the ten biggest clones take up 3.3%. Sequencing used PBMCs from the stem cell graft donor, obtained from the stem cell graft. Source of these receptors: a human donor who donated a stem cell graft to a child with acute lymphoblastic leukemia.

The chain uses TRBV15 and TRBJ1-1; D remains ambiguous. Between the trimmed V and J ends, which lost 6 bases and 0 bases, there was a span of 5 bases. The CDR3 sequence is 12 residues long. From germline, CDR1 is LNHNV and CDR2 YYDKDF (reference sequence). The CDR3 sequence is CATSSMNTEAFF. CDR3 bases: TGTGCCACCAGTTCTATGAACACTGAAGCTTTCTTT.

The V gene is TRBV13, the J gene TRBJ2-3; D unclear. Trimming took off 3 bases at V and 1 base at J, with 8 bases between the two ends. The CDR3 has 14 amino acids. Germline CDR1 PRHDT, CDR2 FYEKMQ (reference sequence). This CDR3 reads CASSFLAGTDTQYF. For the CDR3, the DNA is TGTGCCAGCAGCTTTCTCGCGGGCACAGATACGCAGTATTTT.

The genes are TRBV7-9 and TRBJ2-2; 10 positions match TRBD2. Per the germline V gene, CDR1 is SEHNR and CDR2 is FQNEAQ (reference sequence). After removal of 4 bases from V and 1 base from J, the junction contained 6 bases not matched to a gene. This CDR3 is 17 amino acids long. CDR3 residues: CASSSLWTSGNTGELFF. CDR3 sequence (DNA): TGTGCCAGCAGCTCACTATGGACTAGCGGGAACACCGGGGAGCTGTTTTTT.

The chain uses TRBV7-2 and TRBJ2-1; TRBD1 is a possible D gene (7 bases). The CDR3 has 15 amino acids. CDR1 and CDR2 (germline): SGHTA, FQGNSA. V gave up 3 bases and J gave up 2 bases, with 11 bases separating them. In nucleotides, the CDR3 is TGTGCCAGCAGCTTTGCGGGGACAGCCTACAATGAGCAGTTCTTC. Its translation is CASSFAGTAYNEQFF.

This clonotype was counted only a few times. Germline and junction disagree at one end, which may indicate a read error. The V call is TRBV5-5, the J call TRBJ1-6; tentative D call: TRBD1 (5 bases). This CDR3 is 13 amino acids long. Germline CDR1 and CDR2: SGHKS and YYEKEE (reference sequence). CDR3 amino acids: CVSSLEGDSPLHF. In DNA form, the CDR3 reads TGTGTCAGCAGCTTAGAAGGGGATTCACCCCTCCACTTT.

This clonotype occurred a few times. This chain uses TRBV18 with TRBJ1-4, with D unclear. The length of the CDR3 is 15 residues. Trimming left V 4 bases short and J 2 bases short, with 11 bases between. Germline loops: CDR1 KGHSH, CDR2 LQKENI. The CDR3, as DNA: TGTGCCAGCTCACGATACACCGGCACTAATGAAAAACTGTTTTTT. It specifies CASSRYTGTNEKLFF. The variable domain in full, with the rest retrieved from reference TRBV18 and TRBJ1-4, is NAGVMQNPRHLVRRRGQEARLRCSPMKGHSHVYWYRQLPEEGLKFMVYLQKENIIDESGMPKERFSAEFPKEGPSILRIQQVVRGDSAAYFCASSRYTGTNEKLFFGSGTQLSVL.

This clonotype was counted between two and nine times. The V and J genes are TRBV4-1 and TRBJ2-7; TRBD2 aligns across 8 bases. V lost 4 bases to trimming and J lost 4 bases; unmatched junction nucleotides: 9. Germline V lookup: CDR1 MGHRA, CDR2 YSYEKL. This CDR3 is built from 15 residues. CDR3 sequence (DNA): TGCGCCAGCAGCCGATTCACGGGAGGGCGTTACGAGCAGTACTTC. The encoded protein is CASSRFTGGRYEQYF.

In its sample, this clonotype was seen once. V gene TRBV10-3 combines with J gene TRBJ2-3; 11 bases match TRBD2. Germline CDR1 and CDR2: ENHRY and SYGVKD. The CDR3 is 18 amino acids. Trimming removed 2 bases from V and 1 base from J; junction bases left unmatched: 8. CDR3 sequence (DNA): TGTGCCATCAGTGAGGCCGAGACTAGCGGGGCTGGCACAGATACGCAGTATTTT. Its translation: CAISEAETSGAGTDTQYF.

The chain employs TRBV29-1 and TRBJ2-1; possibly TRBD2 for D (6 bases). Germline V gives CDR1 SQVTM, CDR2 ANQGSEA. The CDR3 length is 17 residues. V dropped 4 bases and J dropped 2 bases, with 21 bases sitting between them. The CDR3 is CSVVGSNAGPAYNEQFF. The CDR3 coding sequence is TGCAGCGTTGTTGGGTCTAACGCGGGGCCTGCCTACAATGAGCAGTTCTTC.

The chain combines TRBV20-1 with TRBJ1-5; D is unclear. The germline V and J ends were trimmed by 6 bases and 0 bases, with 9 bases remaining between them. CDR3 size: 13 residues. Germline V gene data show CDR1 as DFQATT and CDR2 as SNEGSKA (reference sequence). The CDR3 spells CSARGDSNQPQHF. The CDR3 DNA sequence: TGCAGTGCCCGGGGAGATAGCAATCAGCCCCAGCATTTT.

The chain combines TRBV20-1 with TRBJ2-6, with 8 bases that match TRBD1. Trimming cost V 0 bases and J 1 base; bases outside gene matches: 8. The CDR3 sequence is 18 residues long. Germline assignment: CDR1 DFQATT and CDR2 SNEGSKA (reference sequence). The DNA of the CDR3 is TGCAGTGCTAGAGAAGGGCAGGGGGCCTGGTCTGGGGCCAACGTCCTGACTTTC. Translated, it gives CSAREGQGAWSGANVLTF.

V is TRBV5-1 and J is TRBJ1-2; tentative D call: TRBD1 (6 bases). The germline V gene has CDR1 SGHRS and CDR2 YFSETQ. The CDR3 totals 13 residues. V was pared by 2 bases and J by 6 bases, with 11 bases between. CDR3 sequence reads: CASSLRGGDGYTF. In DNA, the CDR3 is TGCGCCAGCAGCTTAAGAGGGGGAGATGGCTACACCTTC.

This clonotype was counted only a few times. J is TRBJ1-1 and V is TRBV5-1; D call uncertain. Germline lookup yields CDR1 SGHRS and CDR2 YFSETQ. Trimming cost V 2 bases and J 4 bases, with 9 bases left between them. This CDR3 has 13 amino acids. This CDR3 reads CASSLNSRTEAFF. The CDR3 bases are TGCGCCAGCAGCTTAAACTCCCGCACTGAAGCTTTCTTT.

This clonotype was detected only a few times. The genes are TRBV12-3 or TRBV12-4 and TRBJ1-1; D is ambiguous. The V gene lost 2 bases and the J gene lost 0 bases, with 13 bases spanning the gap. The CDR3 covers 16 residues. The chain's CDR3 is CASSLSLTTMNTEAFF. The CDR3 nucleotides are TGTGCCAGCAGTTTATCCCTGACAACTATGAACACTGAAGCTTTCTTT.

The V gene is TRBV3-1, the J gene TRBJ1-4, with D unclear. Germline loops: CDR1 LGHDT, CDR2 YNNKEL (reference sequence). The CDR3 length is 15 residues. Trimming took 8 bases from V and 6 from J, leaving 19 bases between them. The CDR3 nucleotides read TGTGCCAGCTCCCCCGCCATTGCGCAGCATGAAAAACTGTTTTTT. As protein: CASSPAIAQHEKLFF.

In its sample, this clonotype was seen a few times. The chain couples TRBV12-3 or TRBV12-4 to TRBJ1-2, with 9 nucleotides matching TRBD1. V lost 2 bases and J lost 1; bases outside the gene matches: 8. The CDR3 extends over 17 amino acids. The CDR3: CASSLRDRATINYGYTF. DNA of the CDR3: TGTGCCAGCAGTTTAAGGGACAGGGCTACAATTAACTATGGCTACACCTTC.

This clonotype was counted between two and nine times. The rearrangement joins TRBV12-3 or TRBV12-4 to TRBJ1-5; weak D call: TRBD1 (6 bases). This CDR3 contains 17 residues. With 6 bases removed from V and 3 bases from J, the gap between germline ends came to 21 bases. The CDR3: CASSLGAGDWDNQPQHF. The CDR3 DNA reads TGTGCCAGCAGCCTCGGGGCAGGGGATTGGGACAATCAGCCCCAGCATTTT.

A few counts support this clonotype. V usage is TRBV4-1 and J usage is TRBJ1-1; 10 bases fit TRBD1. Germline-derived CDR1 and CDR2 are MGHRA and YSYEKL. V shed 5 bases and J 5 bases; nucleotides not matched to a gene: 5. CDR3 length: 14 amino acids. For the CDR3, the DNA is TGCGCCAGCAGCTACGGGACAGGGGCTACTGAAGCTTTCTTT. Protein sequence: CASSYGTGATEAFF.

This chain connects TRBV2 to TRBJ2-1; tentatively, D is TRBD2 (6 bases). Trimming shortened V by 8 bases and J by 10 bases, and 15 bases separated the two germline ends. The CDR3 length is 12 residues. CDR1 is SNHLY and CDR2 is FYNNEI in the germline V gene. CDR3 sequence: CASGLGLLEQFF. The CDR3 coding sequence is TGTGCCAGCGGTTTGGGACTCCTCGAGCAGTTCTTC.

This clonotype was seen a handful of times. J is TRBJ2-1 and V is TRBV11-1; D assignment may be TRBD1 or TRBD2 (5 bases each). The CDR3 runs 15 residues. Germline CDR1 and CDR2: SGHAT and FQDESV (reference sequence). The ends were cut back, 1 base at V and 10 bases at J, with 17 bases in the middle. The CDR3 loop is CASSLGWAGAVEQFF. CDR3 DNA sequence: TGTGCCAGCAGCTTAGGCTGGGCCGGGGCCGTGGAGCAGTTCTTC.

The chain has TRBV6-1 and TRBJ1-5, with D uncertain. CDR3 length: 11 residues. CDR1 and CDR2 (germline): MNHNS, SASEGT. V lost 6 bases and J 7 bases, leaving 7 bases between the germline ends. CDR3 DNA sequence: TGTGCCAGCAGCGAGAGGCAGCCCCAGCATTTT. Protein sequence: CASSERQPQHF.

The chain joins TRBV9 to TRBJ1-1; 9 bases are shared with TRBD1. The V gene end was trimmed by 3 bases and the J gene end by 3 bases; junction bases not matched to a gene: 12. The CDR3 is 17 amino acids. The germline gives CDR1 SGDLS, CDR2 YYNGEE. Here the CDR3 reads CASSAPPTGGSDTEAFF. The CDR3 DNA is TGTGCCAGCAGCGCTCCACCGACAGGGGGATCGGACACTGAAGCTTTCTTT.